This paragraph reports one T cell receptor (beta chain). The CDR3 loop spans 16 amino acids. The germline V gene has CDR1 SEHNR and CDR2 FQNEAQ (reference sequence). With 0 bases removed from V and 0 bases from J, the gap between germline ends came to 9 bases. These data come from a study of control samples from healthy donors and cancer patients. Repertoires were generated with immunoSEQ multiplex PCR, while TCRdb's copy carries only in-frame clones and drops some. The table shows around 170,000 clones, with 90% occurring only once. The sample comprised blood. The rearrangement uses TRBV7-9 and TRBJ1-3; perhaps TRBD1 as D (5 bases). This receptor was obtained from a woman aged 45-59 years in good health. The CDR3 DNA reads TGTGCCAGCAGCTTAGCGGGACGGATCTCTGGAAACACCATATATTTT. Encoded protein: CASSLAGRISGNTIYF.